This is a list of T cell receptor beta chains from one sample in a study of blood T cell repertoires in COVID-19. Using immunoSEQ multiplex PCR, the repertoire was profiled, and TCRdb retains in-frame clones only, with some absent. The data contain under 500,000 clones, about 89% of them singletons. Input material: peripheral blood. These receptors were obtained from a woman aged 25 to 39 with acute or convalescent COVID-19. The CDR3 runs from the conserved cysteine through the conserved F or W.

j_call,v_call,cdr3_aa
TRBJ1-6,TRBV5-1,CASSPGGSYNSPLHF
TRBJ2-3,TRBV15,CATSRVTGPGGTQYF
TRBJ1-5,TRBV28,CASRDNLLRNQPQHF
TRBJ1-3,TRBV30,CAWSVRQPKGNTIYF
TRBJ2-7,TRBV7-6,CASSLVGSGGSYEQYF
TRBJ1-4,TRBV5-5,CASSLGTGFEKLFF
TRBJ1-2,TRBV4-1,CASSQAWSSYGYTF
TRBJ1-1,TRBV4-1,CASSQEFRIRGTEAFF
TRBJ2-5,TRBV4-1,CASSQGLAGGRETQYF
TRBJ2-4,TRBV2,CASSEELTLGIQYF
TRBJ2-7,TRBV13,CASSYGRGGYGHSEQYF
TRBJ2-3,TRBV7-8,CASALAGGLGDTQYF
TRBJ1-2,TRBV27,CASRRDSLANYGYTF
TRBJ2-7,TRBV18,CASSPQEGSYEQYF
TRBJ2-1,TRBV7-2,CASSSRTSGAYNEQFF
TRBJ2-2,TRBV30,CAWSKTGGFTGELFF
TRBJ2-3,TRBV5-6,CASSLGWDRKTDTQYF
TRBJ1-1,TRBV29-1,CSVETQGRAFF
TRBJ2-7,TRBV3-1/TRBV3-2,CASSPGTGAEQYF
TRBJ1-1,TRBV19,CASQMTGALRTEAFF
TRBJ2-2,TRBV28,CASTHRTGANTGELFF
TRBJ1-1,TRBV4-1,CASSQEQDTEAFF
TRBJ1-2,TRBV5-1,CASSFRGGYTF
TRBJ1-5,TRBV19,CATTRNRGENQPQHF
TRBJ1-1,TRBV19,CASSTTGNTEAFF
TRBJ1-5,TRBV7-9,CASSLEATPGNQPQHF
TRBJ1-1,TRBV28,CASSHRAIGGTEAFF
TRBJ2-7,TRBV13,CASSNRGQDPYEQYF
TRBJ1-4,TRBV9,CASGAGRGARGEKLFF
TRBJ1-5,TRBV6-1,CASSERGSKGSNQPQHF
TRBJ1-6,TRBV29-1,CSARDRFNSPLHF
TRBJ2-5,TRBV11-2,CASSLAGSERKTQYF
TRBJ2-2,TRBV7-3,CASSSTSGHTGELFF
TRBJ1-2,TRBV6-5,CASSYGTPPNYGYTF
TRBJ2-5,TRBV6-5,CASSYSLDRGETQYF
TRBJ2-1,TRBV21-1,CASSKSRGYNEQFF
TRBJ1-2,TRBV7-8,CASSFLQGAHGYTF
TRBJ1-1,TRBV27,CASSLTTGSSEAFF
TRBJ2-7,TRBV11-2,CASSLGGVAYEQYF
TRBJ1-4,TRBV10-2,CASSELRNRLFF
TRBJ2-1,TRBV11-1,CASSFGPGGEQFF
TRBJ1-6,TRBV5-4,CASSTRPRDTGTPLHF
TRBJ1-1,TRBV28,CASRGGREAEAFF
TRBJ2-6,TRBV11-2,CASSLVPLVGANVLTF
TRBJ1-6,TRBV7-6,CASSPGEGSPLHF
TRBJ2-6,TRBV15,CATSRGELGANVLTF
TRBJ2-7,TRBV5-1,CASSLTGVPFEQYF
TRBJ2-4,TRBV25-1,CASSEPGDRLAKNIQYF
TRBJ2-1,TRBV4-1,CASSQGPGQGAQEQFF
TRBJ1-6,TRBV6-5,CASSYGQSYNSPLHF
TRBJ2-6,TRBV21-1,CASERGDRVRSGANVLTF
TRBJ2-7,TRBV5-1,CASSKEGTGFYEQYF
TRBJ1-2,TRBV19,CASSITGSYGYTF
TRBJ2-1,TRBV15,CATSRSGQGFVEQFF